Described below is a single T cell receptor beta chain sequence and its context. Blood cells were analyzed directly, without culture or expansion. Libraries were prepared by immunoSEQ multiplex PCR; TCRdb keeps only in-frame clonotypes and omits some of them. The data show about 16,000 clones, roughly 70% seen once. The data were obtained in a study of neoadjuvant anti-PD-1 for oral cavity cancer. Trimming shortened V by 3 bases and J by 5 bases, and 14 bases separated the two germline ends. The CDR3 contains 15 residues. The germline gives CDR1 MNHNS, CDR2 SASEGT. Source: PBMCs, taken before nivolumab (anti-PD-1) treatment. This sequence was found in a person aged 35-80 years with oral cavity squamous cell carcinoma. The genes are TRBV6-1 and TRBJ1-5, with a tentative D call TRBD1 (5 bases). The CDR3 reads CASSESGGVYQPQHF. As DNA, the CDR3 is TGTGCCAGCAGTGAGTCGGGGGGGGTTTATCAGCCCCAGCATTTT.